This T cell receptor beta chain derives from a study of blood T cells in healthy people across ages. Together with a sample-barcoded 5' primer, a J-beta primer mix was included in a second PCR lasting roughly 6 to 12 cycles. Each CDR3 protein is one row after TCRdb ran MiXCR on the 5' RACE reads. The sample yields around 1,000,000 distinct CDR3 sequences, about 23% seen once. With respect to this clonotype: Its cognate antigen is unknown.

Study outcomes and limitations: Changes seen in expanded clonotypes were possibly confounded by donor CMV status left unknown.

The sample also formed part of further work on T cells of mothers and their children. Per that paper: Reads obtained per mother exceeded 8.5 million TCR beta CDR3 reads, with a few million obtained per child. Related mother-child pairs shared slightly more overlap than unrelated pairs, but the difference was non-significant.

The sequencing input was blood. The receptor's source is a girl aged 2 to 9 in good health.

In DNA form, the CDR3 reads TGTGCCAGCCGGGCAACGAATGAATACGAGCAGTACTTC. It is translated as CASRATNEYEQYF. J is TRBJ2-7 and V is TRBV7-9; D remains ambiguous. The CDR3 extends over 13 amino acids. Trimming left V 8 bases short and J 4 bases short, with 15 bases between. Germline CDR1 and CDR2: SEHNR and FQNEAQ (reference sequence).